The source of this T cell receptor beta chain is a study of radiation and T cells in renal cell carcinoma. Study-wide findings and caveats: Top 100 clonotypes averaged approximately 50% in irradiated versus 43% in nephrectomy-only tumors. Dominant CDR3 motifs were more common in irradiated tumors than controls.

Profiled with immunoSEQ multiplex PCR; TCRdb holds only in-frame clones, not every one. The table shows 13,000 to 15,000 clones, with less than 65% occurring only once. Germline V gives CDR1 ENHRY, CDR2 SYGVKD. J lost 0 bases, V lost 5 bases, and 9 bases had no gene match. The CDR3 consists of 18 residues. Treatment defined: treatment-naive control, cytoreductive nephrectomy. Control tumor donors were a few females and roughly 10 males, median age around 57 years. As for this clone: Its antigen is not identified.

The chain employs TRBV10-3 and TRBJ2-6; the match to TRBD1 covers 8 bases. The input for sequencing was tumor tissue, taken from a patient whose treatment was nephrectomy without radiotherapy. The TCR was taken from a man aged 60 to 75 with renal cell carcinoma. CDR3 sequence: CAISPTGTGSSGANVLTF. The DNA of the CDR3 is TGTGCCATCAGTCCTACCGGGACAGGAAGCTCTGGGGCCAACGTCCTGACTTTC.